The 16 T cell receptor beta chains listed next were all sequenced from one sample in a study of T-cell memory formation after mild COVID-19. TCRdb redid the calling of the 5' RACE reads with MiXCR, one entry per CDR3 protein. The sample has roughly 48,000 distinct CDR3 sequences, roughly 27% seen once. Sequenced sample: PBMCs or a T cell subset sorted from them (not recorded which). The receptors come from a man between 18 and 35 years old who had mild COVID-19 (a few samples of this study predate the infection). Cell type and time point are not known.

The chain links TRBV9 to TRBJ1-3, with D unresolved. Germline-derived CDR1 and CDR2 are SGDLS and YYNGEE. The CDR3 is 16 residues long. Trimming removed 3 bases at V and 1 base at J, with 14 bases between. The CDR3 loop reads CASSATSDRSGNTIYF. The CDR3, as DNA: TGTGCCAGCAGCGCTACCTCGGACCGGTCTGGAAACACCATATATTTT.

The V call is TRBV6-5, the J call TRBJ2-7, with D uncertain. Trimming removed 0 bases from V and 0 bases from J, with 6 bases in between. The germline CDR1 and CDR2 sequences are MNHEY and SVGAGI. This CDR3 has 14 residues. The CDR3 DNA follows: TGTGCCAGCAGTTACTCCGGTAGCTCCTACGAGCAGTACGTC. Translating gives CASSYSGSSYEQYV.

The chain joins TRBV25-1 to TRBJ2-3; 10 nucleotides line up with TRBD2. CDR3 length equals 16 residues. CDR1 and CDR2 from the germline V gene are MGHDK and SYGVNS. The V gene end was trimmed by 4 bases and the J gene end by 2 bases; junction bases not matched to a gene: 6. CDR3 in DNA: TGTGCCAGCAGTGCTATAGCGGGGGGAACCACAGATACGCAGTATTTT. It translates to CASSAIAGGTTDTQYF.

This sequence joins TRBV6-5 and TRBJ2-1; a possible D gene is TRBD2 (5 bases). The CDR3 loop spans 15 amino acids. The V gene's germline CDR1 is MNHEY and CDR2 SVGAGI. V dropped 2 bases and J dropped 3 bases, with 11 bases sitting between them. In nucleotides, the CDR3 is TGTGCCAGCAGTTACGACCGGGGAAACTACAATGAGCAGTTCTTC. It codes for CASSYDRGNYNEQFF.

This chain uses TRBV19 with TRBJ2-2; D gene uncertain. V was clipped by 11 bases and J by 5 bases, with 9 bases between them. Germline lookup yields CDR1 LNHDA and CDR2 SQIVND (reference sequence). The CDR3 covers 11 residues. CDR3 amino acids: CASTGTGELFF. CDR3 DNA sequence: TGTGCCTCGACCGGAACCGGGGAGCTGTTTTTT.

This rearrangement joins TRBV4-1 to TRBJ1-4; no clear D. The CDR3 is 15 amino acids. With 4 bases removed from V and 2 bases from J, the gap between germline ends came to 11 bases. The germline V gene encodes CDR1 MGHRA and CDR2 YSYEKL. CDR3 region: CASSRVSGTNEKLFF. The DNA of the CDR3 is TGCGCCAGCAGCCGGGTCTCTGGGACTAATGAAAAACTGTTTTTT.

J is TRBJ2-5 and V is TRBV7-2, with D unresolved. Per germline, CDR1 SGHTA and CDR2 FQGNSA. The CDR3 runs to 13 residues. The V gene lost 6 bases and the J gene lost 5 bases, with 13 bases spanning the gap. The CDR3 nucleotides are TGTGCCAGCAGACCAACTATGGTTGAGACCCAGTACTTC. This sequence encodes CASRPTMVETQYF.

This clonotype was seen a handful of times. The junction does not match germline at one end; this may be a read error. The rearrangement uses TRBV7-7 and TRBJ2-5; D remains unclear. Germline-derived CDR1 and CDR2 are SSHAT and FNYEAQ (reference sequence). The CDR3 has 16 amino acids. For the CDR3, the DNA is TGTGCTAGCAGCTTAAATGGCCACAACCTCCAAGAGACCCAGTACTTC. This gives the protein CASSLNGHNLQETQYF. Using reference TRBV7-7 and TRBJ2-5 for the parts outside the CDR3, the full variable domain is GAGVSQSPRYKVTKRGQDVTLRCDPISSHATLYWYQQALGQGPEFLTYFNYEAQPDKSGLPSDRFSAERPEGSISTLTIQRTEQRDSAMYRCASSLNGHNLQETQYFGPGTRLLVL.

This clonotype was seen more than once but under ten times. The chain carries TRBV4-2 and TRBJ1-1, with D uncertain. Trimming shortened V by 4 bases and J by 1 base, and 10 bases separated the two germline ends. Germline V gene data show CDR1 as LGHNA and CDR2 as YNFKEQ. CDR3 length: 14 amino acids. The CDR3 DNA sequence: TGTGCCAGCAGCCCGCAAGACTCGAACACTGAAGCTTTCTTT. It specifies CASSPQDSNTEAFF.

This clonotype came up many times. The CDR3 DNA follows: TGTGCCAGCAGCGGGGGGCTTGGCGAGCAGTACTTC. It yields the protein CASSGGLGEQYF. V and J are TRBV27 and TRBJ2-7; TRBD2 is a possible D gene (7 bases). The germline V gene has CDR1 MNHEY and CDR2 SMNVEV (reference sequence). Trimming took 6 bases from V and 6 from J, leaving 12 bases between them. The CDR3 is made up of 12 amino acids.

This clonotype was seen only a few times. J is TRBJ1-5 and V is TRBV12-3 or TRBV12-4; D call uncertain. V was shortened by 6 bases and J by 4 bases, with 10 bases between the two germline ends. The CDR3 runs to 13 residues. The CDR3 nucleotides are TGTGCCAGCAGGCCCCCCGGGAATCAGCCCCAGCATTTT. It encodes CASRPPGNQPQHF.

This clonotype appeared a few times. This chain links TRBV6-4 with TRBJ2-3; tentatively, D is TRBD2 (7 bases). Between the trimmed V and J ends, which lost 3 bases and 4 bases, there was a span of 11 bases. Looked up from germline, CDR1 is MRHNA and CDR2 is SNTAGT. The CDR3 spans 14 residues. CDR3 region: CASSEEGGPDTQYF. CDR3 coding DNA: TGTGCCAGCAGTGAAGAGGGGGGGCCAGATACGCAGTATTTT.

This clonotype has more than one count but fewer than ten. The chain uses TRBV5-5 and TRBJ2-1; 10 bases match TRBD2. Germline assignment: CDR1 SGHKS and CDR2 YYEKEE (reference sequence). V dropped 0 bases and J dropped 7; count of bases not matched to a gene: 10. This CDR3 has 17 residues. The DNA for the CDR3 is TGTGCCAGCAGCTTGGGACTAGCGGGTGGGGGGGAGAATGAGCAGTTCTTC. This gives the protein CASSLGLAGGGENEQFF. The full variable domain, its missing parts supplied by reference TRBV5-5 and TRBJ2-1, is DAGVTQSPTHLIKTRGQQVTLRCSPISGHKSVSWYQQVLGQGPQFIFQYYEKEERGRGNFPDRFSARQFPNYSSELNVNALLLGDSALYLCASSLGLAGGGENEQFFGPGTRLTVL.

The J gene is TRBJ2-1, the V gene TRBV7-3, with D tentatively TRBD1 (6 bases). The V end lost 3 bases, the J end lost 12 bases, and 15 bases lay between the germline ends. In germline, CDR1 is SGHTA, CDR2 FQGTGA. The CDR3 has 13 amino acids. As DNA, the CDR3 is TGTGCCAGCAGCTTGGGGCAGGGGACGCGGCAGTTCTTC. Its translation is CASSLGQGTRQFF.

This clonotype was detected many times. The chain couples TRBV27 to TRBJ1-5, with D unclear. Per germline, CDR1 MNHEY and CDR2 SMNVEV (reference sequence). The V end was cut by 3 bases, the J end by 0 bases, with 3 bases between. The CDR3 covers 13 residues. CDR3 nucleotide sequence: TGTGCCAGCAGTTTGGGTAGCAATCAGCCCCAGCATTTT. It translates to CASSLGSNQPQHF.

CDR3 sequence reads: CASNRGPETQYF. CDR3 sequence (DNA): TGTGCGAGTAATAGGGGGCCAGAGACCCAGTACTTC. The rearrangement joins TRBV3-1 to TRBJ2-5; 7 bases are shared with TRBD1. Germline V gene lookup returns CDR1 LGHDT and CDR2 YNNKEL (reference sequence). The CDR3 is made up of 12 amino acids.